This record covers a single T cell receptor (beta chain). RNA was extracted with the RNeasy kit, and a quantity of roughly 0.5 to 1 ug was reverse transcribed using random hexamers. By means of immunoSEQ multiplex PCR, TCR beta CDR3 spanning 54 Vbeta and 13 Jbeta underwent amplification. TCRdb re-called the immunoSEQ multiplex PCR reads with MiXCR, one entry per CDR3 protein. The top ten clones hold about 0.15% of a sample with under 200,000 distinct CDR3 sequences, just under 95% of them seen once. The sample is drawn from a study of CD8 T cells in Susac syndrome. Looking at the study overall: Within the sequenced Susac syndrome patient group, six exhibited active disease and roughly 8 were in remission.

Per germline, CDR1 SGDLS and CDR2 YYNGEE. The V gene end was trimmed by 0 bases and the J gene end by 5 bases; junction bases not matched to a gene: 9. The CDR3 runs 16 residues. The chain is built from TRBV9 and TRBJ2-7; TRBD2 agrees at 9 bases. The clonotype originates from a human donor with Susac syndrome. What was sequenced was CD8+ T cells from PBMCs. The DNA of the CDR3 is TGTGCCAGCAGCGTAGCCGGGACTAGCAGGGCCGACGAGCAGTACTTC. It specifies CASSVAGTSRADEQYF.